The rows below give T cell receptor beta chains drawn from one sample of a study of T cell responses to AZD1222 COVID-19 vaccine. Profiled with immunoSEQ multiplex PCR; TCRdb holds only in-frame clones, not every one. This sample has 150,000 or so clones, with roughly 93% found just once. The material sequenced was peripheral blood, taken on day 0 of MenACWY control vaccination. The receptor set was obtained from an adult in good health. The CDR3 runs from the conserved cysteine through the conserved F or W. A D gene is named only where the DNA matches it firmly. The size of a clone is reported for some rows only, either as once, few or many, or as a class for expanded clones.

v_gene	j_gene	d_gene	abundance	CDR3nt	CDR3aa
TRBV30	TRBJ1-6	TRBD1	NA	TGTGCCTGGAGAGGGACAGATAATTCACCCCTCCACTTT	CAWRGTDNSPLHF
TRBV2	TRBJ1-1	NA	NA	TGTGCCAGCAGTGACAGGGGATCTACTGAAGCTTTCTTT	CASSDRGSTEAFF
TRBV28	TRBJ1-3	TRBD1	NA	TGTGCCAGCAGTTTAGGCTACAGGGGAACTGGAAACACCATATATTTT	CASSLGYRGTGNTIYF
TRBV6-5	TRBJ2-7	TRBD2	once	TGTGCCAGCAGTTTCCTTAGCGGGCTTAGCTCCTACGAGCAGTACTTC	CASSFLSGLSSYEQYF
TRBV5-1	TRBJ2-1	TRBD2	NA	TGCGCCAGCAGCTTGTCGACTAGCGGGGCCTTCGATGAGCAGTTCTTC	CASSLSTSGAFDEQFF
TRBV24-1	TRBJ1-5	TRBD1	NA	TGTGCCACCAGTGATTCGACAGGGGGCGGTAATCAGCCCCAGCATTTT	CATSDSTGGGNQPQHF
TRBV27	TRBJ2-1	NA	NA	TGTGCCAGCAGTTACGGGACTCTTAATGAGCAGTTCTTC	CASSYGTLNEQFF
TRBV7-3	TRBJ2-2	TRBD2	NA	TGTGCCAGCAGCCCAGTAGGAAGCGGGAGAAACACCGGGGAGCTGTTTTTT	CASSPVGSGRNTGELFF
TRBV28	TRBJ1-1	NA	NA	TGTGCCAGCAGTATGGGGGGGAGGACTGAAGCTTTCTTT	CASSMGGRTEAFF
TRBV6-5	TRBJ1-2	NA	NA	TGTGCCAGCAGAAACGGGGTCCAAGCTAACTATGGCTACACCTTC	CASRNGVQANYGYTF
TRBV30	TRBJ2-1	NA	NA	TGTGCCTGGAGTGTAGGGGAGCCCTACAATGAGCAGTTCTTC	CAWSVGEPYNEQFF
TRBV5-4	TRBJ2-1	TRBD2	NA	TGTGCCAGCAGCGTACTTGCCGGGACTAGCGGGAGGGATGAGCAGTTCTTC	CASSVLAGTSGRDEQFF
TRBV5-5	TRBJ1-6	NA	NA	TGTGCCAGCAGCCGGGACTTCAGCTCCTATAATTCACCCCTCCACTTT	CASSRDFSSYNSPLHF
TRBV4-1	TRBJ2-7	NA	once	TGCGCCAGCAGCAACAGAATCTCCTACGAGCAGTACTTC	CASSNRISYEQYF
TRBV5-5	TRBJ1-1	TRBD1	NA	TGTGCCAGCAGCTCTCCGGGACAGGGCTTGGGGAACACTGAAGCTTTCTTT	CASSSPGQGLGNTEAFF
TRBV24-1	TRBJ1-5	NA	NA	TGTGCCACCAGTGATTTAAGTGGGGGTTCTGGTCAGCCCCAGCATTTT	CATSDLSGGSGQPQHF
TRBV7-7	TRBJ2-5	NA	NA	TGTGCCAGCAGCCTCTCGGGGGTGGTGGGGTACCAAGAGACCCAGTACTTC	CASSLSGVVGYQETQYF
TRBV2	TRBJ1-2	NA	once	TGTGCCAGCAATCGGGGGGTGTATGGCTACACCTTC	CASNRGVYGYTF
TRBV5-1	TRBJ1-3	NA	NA	TGCGCCAGCAGCTCTGGAAACACCATATATTTT	CASSSGNTIYF